This T cell receptor (beta chain) was found in a study of blood T cell repertoires in COVID-19. Study-level information: T cells, B-cell-depleted T cells, or PBMCs provided the cDNA or gDNA that served as material.

Two negative PCRs, clearance, or symptom resolution had been documented for recovered Cohort 3 donors. Trimming left V 3 bases short and J 2 bases short, with 12 bases between. Per the germline V gene, CDR1 is SGDLS and CDR2 is YYNGEE. The CDR3 loop spans 16 amino acids. Generated by immunoSEQ multiplex PCR, the TCRdb table keeps only in-frame clones and is missing some. The table shows more than 110,000 clones, with around 86% occurring only once. The receptor was derived from a man aged 50-60 years who had recovered from COVID-19. The genes are TRBV9 and TRBJ1-6; possibly TRBD1 for D (5 bases). Sequences were obtained from PBMCs or T cells enriched from blood (not recorded which). This CDR3 reads CASSERGGPYNSPLHF. CDR3 sequence (DNA): TGTGCCAGCAGCGAGAGGGGAGGACCCTATAATTCACCCCTCCACTTT. Full variable domain (missing parts from reference TRBV9 and TRBJ1-6): DSGVTQTPKHLITATGQRVTLRCSPRSGDLSVYWYQQSLDQGLQFLIQYYNGEERAKGNILERFSAQQFPDLHSELNLSSLELGDSALYFCASSERGGPYNSPLHFGNGTRLTVT.